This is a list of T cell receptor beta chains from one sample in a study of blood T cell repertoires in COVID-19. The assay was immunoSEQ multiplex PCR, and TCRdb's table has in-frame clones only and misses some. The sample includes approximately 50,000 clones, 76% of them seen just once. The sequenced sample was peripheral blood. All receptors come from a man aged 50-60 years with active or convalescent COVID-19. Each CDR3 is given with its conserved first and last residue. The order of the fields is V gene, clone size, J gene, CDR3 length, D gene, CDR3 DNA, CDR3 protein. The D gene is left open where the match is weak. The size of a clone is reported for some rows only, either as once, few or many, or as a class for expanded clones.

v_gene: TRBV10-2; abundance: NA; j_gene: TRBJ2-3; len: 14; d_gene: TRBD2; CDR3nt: TGCGCCAGCCGAGTAGCGGGAGACACAGATACGCAGTATTTT; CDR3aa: CASRVAGDTDTQYF
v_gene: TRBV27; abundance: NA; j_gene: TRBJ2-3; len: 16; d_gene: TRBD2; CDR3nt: TGTGCCAGCAGTCAGAGACTAGCAGCCCCCACAGATACGCAGTATTTT; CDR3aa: CASSQRLAAPTDTQYF
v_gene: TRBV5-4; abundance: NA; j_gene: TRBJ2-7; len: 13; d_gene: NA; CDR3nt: TGTGCCAGCAGCTTGGCAGGTCGATACGAGCAGTACTTC; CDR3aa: CASSLAGRYEQYF
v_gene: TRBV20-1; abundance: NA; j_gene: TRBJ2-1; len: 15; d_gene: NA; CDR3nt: TGCAGTGCTAGTCCCCGACTAGACTCCTACAATGAGCAGTTCTTC; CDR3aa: CSASPRLDSYNEQFF
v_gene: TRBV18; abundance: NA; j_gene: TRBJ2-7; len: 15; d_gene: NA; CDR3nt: TGTGCCAGCTCACCAGATAGGGCAGGGGTCCACGAGCAGTACTTC; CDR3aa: CASSPDRAGVHEQYF
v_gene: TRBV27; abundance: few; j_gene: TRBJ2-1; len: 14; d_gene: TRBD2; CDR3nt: TGTGCCAGCAGTTTAACGGGACTAGCAAATGAGCAGTTCTTC; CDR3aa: CASSLTGLANEQFF
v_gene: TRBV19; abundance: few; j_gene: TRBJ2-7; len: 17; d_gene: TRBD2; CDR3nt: TGTGCCAGTAGTATGCTTCCGACTAGCGGGACGCACTACGAGCAGTACTTC; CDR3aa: CASSMLPTSGTHYEQYF
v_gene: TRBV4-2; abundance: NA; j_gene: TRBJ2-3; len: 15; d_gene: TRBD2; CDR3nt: TGTGCCAGCAGCCAAGATCCTAGCGGGGGAGATACGCAGTATTTT; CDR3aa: CASSQDPSGGDTQYF
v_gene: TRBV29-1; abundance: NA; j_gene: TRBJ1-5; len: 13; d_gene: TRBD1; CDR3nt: TGCAGCGTTCGGACAGGGGGCAATCAGCCCCAGCATTTT; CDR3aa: CSVRTGGNQPQHF
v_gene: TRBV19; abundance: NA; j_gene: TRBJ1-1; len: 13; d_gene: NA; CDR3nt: TGTCCCAGCCAAGGGGGGGTGGGGGGGGCAGCTTTCTTT; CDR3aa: CPSQGGVGGAAFF
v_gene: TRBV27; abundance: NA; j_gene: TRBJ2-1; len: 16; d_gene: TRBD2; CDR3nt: TGTGCCAGCAGTTCCTATCTAGCGGGAGGTTACAATGAGCAGTTCTTC; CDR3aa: CASSSYLAGGYNEQFF
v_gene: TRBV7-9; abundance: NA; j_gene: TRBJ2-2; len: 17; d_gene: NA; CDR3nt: TGTGCCAGCAGCTTTTTGGCAGGGCATGAGAACACCGGGGAGCTGTTTTTT; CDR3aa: CASSFLAGHENTGELFF
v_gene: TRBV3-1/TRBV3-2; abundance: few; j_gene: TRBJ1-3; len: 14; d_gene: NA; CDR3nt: TGTGCCAGCAGCCACCGTAGTTCCGGAAACACCATATATTTT; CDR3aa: CASSHRSSGNTIYF
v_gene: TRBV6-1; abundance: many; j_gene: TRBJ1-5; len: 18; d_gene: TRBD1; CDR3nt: TGTGCCAGCAGTGAAACAGGGGGCCGGCTTCGTAGCAATCAGCCCCAGCATTTT; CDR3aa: CASSETGGRLRSNQPQHF
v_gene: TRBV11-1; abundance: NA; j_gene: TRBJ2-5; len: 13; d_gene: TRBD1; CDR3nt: TGTGCCAGCAGCCCGGGACAGGGGCGGACCCAGTACTTC; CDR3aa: CASSPGQGRTQYF
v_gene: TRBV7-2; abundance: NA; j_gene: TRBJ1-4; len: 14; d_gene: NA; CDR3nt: TGTGCCAGCAGCTTAGTAGTCGGACTTGAAAAACTGTTTTTT; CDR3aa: CASSLVVGLEKLFF
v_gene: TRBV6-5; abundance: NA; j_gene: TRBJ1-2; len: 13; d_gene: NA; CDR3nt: TGTGCCAGCAGACCGCTCGGAGATCGCGGCTACACCTTC; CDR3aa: CASRPLGDRGYTF
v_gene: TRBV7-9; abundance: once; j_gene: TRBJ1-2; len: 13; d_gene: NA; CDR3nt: TGTGCCAGCAGCTTGGGGGGAGAGGGTGGCTACACCTTC; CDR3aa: CASSLGGEGGYTF
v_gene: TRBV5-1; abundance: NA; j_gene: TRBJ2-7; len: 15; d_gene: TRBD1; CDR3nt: TGCGCCAGCAGCGACGACACAGGGGGGACCTACGAGCAGTACTTC; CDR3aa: CASSDDTGGTYEQYF
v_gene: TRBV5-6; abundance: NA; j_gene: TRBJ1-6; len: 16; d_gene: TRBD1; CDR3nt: TGTGCCAGCAGCTTCACGGACAGGAGAGATAATTCACCCCTCCACTTT; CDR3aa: CASSFTDRRDNSPLHF
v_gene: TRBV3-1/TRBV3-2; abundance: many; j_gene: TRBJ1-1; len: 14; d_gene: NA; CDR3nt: TGTGCCAGCAGCCAGGTAGGGGATGACACTGAAGCTTTCTTT; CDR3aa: CASSQVGDDTEAFF
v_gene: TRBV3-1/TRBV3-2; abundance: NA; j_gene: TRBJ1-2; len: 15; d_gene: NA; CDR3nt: TGTGCCAGCAGCCATTCTTACAGGGTAGGCTATGGCTACACCTTC; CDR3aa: CASSHSYRVGYGYTF
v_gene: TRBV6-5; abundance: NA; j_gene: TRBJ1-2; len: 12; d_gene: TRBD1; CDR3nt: TGTGCCAGCTACAGGGGCCCCTATGGCTACACCTTC; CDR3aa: CASYRGPYGYTF
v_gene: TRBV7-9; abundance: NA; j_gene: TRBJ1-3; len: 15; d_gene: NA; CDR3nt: TGTGCCAGCAGCTTTAGTTCGGTTTCTGGAAACACCATATATTTT; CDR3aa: CASSFSSVSGNTIYF
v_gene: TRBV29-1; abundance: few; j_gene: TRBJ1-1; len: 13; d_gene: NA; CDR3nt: TGCAGCGGGGACCGGGGAGGGGTAACTGAAGCTTTCTTT; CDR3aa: CSGDRGGVTEAFF
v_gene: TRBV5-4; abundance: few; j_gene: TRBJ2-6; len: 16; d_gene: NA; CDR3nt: TGTGCCAGCAGCTTGTTGAGGAACTCTGGGGCCAACGTCCTGACTTTC; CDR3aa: CASSLLRNSGANVLTF
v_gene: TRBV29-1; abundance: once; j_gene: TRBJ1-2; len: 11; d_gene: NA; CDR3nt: TGCAGCGTTGTCCAGTTTTATGGCTACACCTTC; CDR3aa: CSVVQFYGYTF
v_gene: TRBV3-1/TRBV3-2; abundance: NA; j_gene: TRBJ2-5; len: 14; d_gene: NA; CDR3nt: TGTGCCAGCAGCCAAAGGCGCGGGAAGGAGACCCAGTACTTC; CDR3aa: CASSQRRGKETQYF
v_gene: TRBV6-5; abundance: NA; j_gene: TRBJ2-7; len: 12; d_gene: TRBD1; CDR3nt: TGTGCCGGCGAGACAGGGTCCTACGAGCAGTACTTC; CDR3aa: CAGETGSYEQYF
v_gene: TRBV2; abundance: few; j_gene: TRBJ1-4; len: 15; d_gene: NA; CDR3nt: TGTGCCAGCAGCCCCATGGGGGGAACTAATGAAAAACTGTTTTTT; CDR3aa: CASSPMGGTNEKLFF
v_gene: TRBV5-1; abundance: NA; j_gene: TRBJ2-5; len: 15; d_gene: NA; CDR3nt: TGCGCCAGCAGCCGTAACACAGGGTCCCAAGAGACCCAGTACTTC; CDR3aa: CASSRNTGSQETQYF
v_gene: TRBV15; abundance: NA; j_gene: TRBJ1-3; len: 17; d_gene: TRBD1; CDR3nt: TGTGCCACCAGCAACCAGGGGGGAAAGTGGACTGGAAACACCATATATTTT; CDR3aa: CATSNQGGKWTGNTIYF
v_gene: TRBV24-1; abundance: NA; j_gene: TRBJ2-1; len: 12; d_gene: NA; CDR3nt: TGTGCCACCAGTGAAGGACTCAAAGAGCAGTTCTTC; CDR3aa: CATSEGLKEQFF